The subject of this entry is one TCR beta chain. This specimen comes from a study of patients and donors after allogeneic stem cell transplantation. TCRdb reanalysed the RT-PCR reads using MiXCR and keeps one entry per CDR3 protein. This sample has 150,000 or so distinct CDR3 sequences, with 24% found just once. The clonotype was recovered from a human donor who was either an allogeneic HSCT recipient or a stem cell or donor lymphocyte infusion donor (not recorded which). It is not recorded whose cells these are; they may come from a transplant donor. The material sequenced was blood, either unsorted or a sorted T cell fraction (not recorded which).

CDR3 protein: CASSPGLAYYGYTF. The CDR3 region has the DNA TGCGCCAGCAGCCCGGGCCTCGCCTACTATGGCTACACCTTC. The genes are TRBV5-1 and TRBJ1-2; D is ambiguous. V lost 4 bases and J lost 3, with 13 bases in between. Germline V gives CDR1 SGHRS, CDR2 YFSETQ. The CDR3 contains 14 residues.